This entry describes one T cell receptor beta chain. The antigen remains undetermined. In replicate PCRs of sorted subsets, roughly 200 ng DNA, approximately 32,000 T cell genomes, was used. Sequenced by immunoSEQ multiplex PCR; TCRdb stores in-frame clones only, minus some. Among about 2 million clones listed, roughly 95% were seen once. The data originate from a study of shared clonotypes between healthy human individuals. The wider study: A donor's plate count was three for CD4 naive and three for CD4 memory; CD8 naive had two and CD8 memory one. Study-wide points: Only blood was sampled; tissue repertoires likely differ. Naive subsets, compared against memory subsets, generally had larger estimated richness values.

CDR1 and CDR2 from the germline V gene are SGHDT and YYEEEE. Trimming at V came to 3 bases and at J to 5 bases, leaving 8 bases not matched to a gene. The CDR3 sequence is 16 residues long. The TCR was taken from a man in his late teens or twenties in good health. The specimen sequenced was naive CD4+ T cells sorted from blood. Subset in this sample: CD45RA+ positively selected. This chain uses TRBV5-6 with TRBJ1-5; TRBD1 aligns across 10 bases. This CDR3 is CASSYYGTGEYQPQHF. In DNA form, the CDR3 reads TGTGCCAGCAGCTATTACGGGACAGGGGAATATCAGCCCCAGCATTTT.